These 6 T cell receptor beta chains share one sample of origin, sequenced in a study of technical replicates of blood from several donors. The repertoire was sequenced with immunoSEQ multiplex PCR; TCRdb's copy has only in-frame clones and lacks some. Of almost 70,000 clones listed, roughly nine tenths are singletons. The specimen was PBMCs. The receptors derive from a human donor in good health. Some clones in this sample may be carry-over from other donors' samples.

This chain links TRBV18 with TRBJ1-1; tentatively, D is TRBD1 (6 bases). CDR3 length: 12 amino acids. Germline values: CDR1 KGHSH, CDR2 LQKENI. The V gene lost 8 bases and the J gene lost 11 bases, with 18 bases spanning the gap. The CDR3 DNA sequence: TGTGCCAGCCGGGACACCCGGTCGGTGGCTTTCTTT. Encoded protein: CASRDTRSVAFF.

This chain connects TRBV7-9 to TRBJ2-2, with a weak D call TRBD2 (5 bases). V lost 4 bases and J lost 5, with 23 bases in between. This CDR3 spans 18 amino acids. From germline, CDR1 is SEHNR and CDR2 FQNEAQ (reference sequence). CDR3 residues: CASSSSLTGGLGTGELFF. The CDR3, as DNA: TGTGCCAGCAGCTCTTCCCTGACGGGCGGGCTCGGTACCGGGGAGCTGTTTTTT.

The rearrangement links TRBV14 to TRBJ1-4; D is unclear. Germline V gives CDR1 SGHDN, CDR2 FVKESK. The CDR3 runs to 14 residues. The ends were cut back, 6 bases at V and 5 bases at J, with 13 bases in the middle. The CDR3 DNA sequence: TGTGCCAGCAGTCTCGGACTGGTGAATGAAAAACTGTTTTTT. Its translation is CASSLGLVNEKLFF.

The J gene is TRBJ1-1, the V gene TRBV7-9; D is unclear. Germline loops: CDR1 SEHNR, CDR2 FQNEAQ (reference sequence). The length of the CDR3 is 12 residues. V gave up 5 bases and J gave up 1 base, with 5 bases separating them. CDR3 sequence reads: CASSGTNTEAFF. DNA of the CDR3: TGTGCCAGCAGCGGCACGAACACTGAAGCTTTCTTT.

Ten or more counts support this clone. The chain joins TRBV6-4 to TRBJ2-3; tentative D call: TRBD1 (6 bases). Germline V CDR1 and CDR2: MRHNA, SNTAGT. Trimming removed 0 bases from V and 4 bases from J, with 8 bases in between. This CDR3 is built from 14 residues. CDR3 in DNA: TGTGCCAGCAGTGACTCCAAGGGGGCAGATACGCAGTATTTT. This sequence encodes CASSDSKGADTQYF.

The rearrangement uses TRBV7-3 and TRBJ2-7; 8 nucleotides line up with TRBD2. Trimming removed 2 bases from V and 7 bases from J; junction bases left unmatched: 10. Germline V gene sequence: CDR1 SGHTA, CDR2 FQGTGA. There are 15 residues in the CDR3. CDR3 coding DNA: TGTGCCAGCAGCTTATCGGCGGGAGGAAAAACGGAGCAGTACTTC. Translated, it gives CASSLSAGGKTEQYF.